The 5 T cell receptor beta chains reported below all come from one sample, sequenced in a study of blood T cell repertoires in COVID-19 (dated by TCRdb to 2020 to 2022). Receptor libraries were prepared by the immunoSEQ multiplex PCR assay. TCRdb took this table from immuneACCESS and kept in-frame rearrangements with V and J called. Such tables lack part of the clones; where checked against another copy, unresolved V genes explain under half of the gap, and the rest is unexplained. Within this sample are 200,000 or so clones, with about 82% of them counted one time only. The ten most abundant clones make up about 4.9% of the sample. Material: peripheral blood. These receptors came from a woman aged 30 to 39 with acute or convalescent COVID-19.

The rearrangement uses TRBV5-6 and TRBJ2-7, with TRBD1 identical over 7 bases. CDR1 and CDR2 (germline): SGHDT, YYEEEE. The trim removed 1 base at V and 9 bases at J, leaving 4 bases unmatched. CDR3 length: 12 amino acids. The CDR3 reads CASSLLGGGQYF. In DNA, the CDR3 is TGTGCCAGCAGCTTGTTAGGGGGCGGGCAGTACTTC.

The V call is TRBV27, the J call TRBJ2-1; D uncertain. Germline V lookup: CDR1 MNHEY, CDR2 SMNVEV (reference sequence). CDR3 length: 13 residues. Trimming took off 3 bases at V and 5 bases at J, with 8 bases between the two ends. The CDR3 nucleotides are TGTGCCAGCAGTTTTTTGCCGGACAATGAGCAGTTCTTC. This encodes CASSFLPDNEQFF.

The chain couples TRBV19 to TRBJ1-5, with 8 bases fitting TRBD1. The germline gives CDR1 LNHDA, CDR2 SQIVND (reference sequence). This CDR3 spans 16 amino acids. Trimming took 5 bases from V and 4 from J; bases not matched to a gene: 10. The CDR3 sequence is CASSSLPGGWNQPQHF. In nucleotides, the CDR3 is TGTGCCAGTAGTTCTCTTCCAGGGGGCTGGAATCAGCCCCAGCATTTT. Variable domain in full (rest from reference TRBV19 and TRBJ1-5): DGGITQSPKYLFRKEGQNVTLSCEQNLNHDAMYWYRQDPGQGLRLIYYSQIVNDFQKGDIAEGYSVSREKKESFPLTVTSAQKNPTAFYLCASSSLPGGWNQPQHFGDGTRLSIL.

This clone appeared a single time. The CDR3: CASSPTGNTGELFF. The CDR3 nucleotides are TGTGCCAGCAGCCCGACAGGGAACACCGGGGAGCTGTTTTTT. This rearrangement joins TRBV11-3 to TRBJ2-2; TRBD1 might be the D (6 bases). V was clipped by 5 bases and J by 1 base, with 8 bases between them. Looked up from germline, CDR1 is SGHNT and CDR2 is YENEEA. The CDR3 length is 14 residues.

This clone was found a few times. The CDR3 spells CSDAAYGYTF. CDR3 in DNA: TGCAGCGATGCGGCGTATGGCTACACCTTC. The chain is built from TRBV29-1 and TRBJ1-2; D is undetermined. The ends were cut back, 7 bases at V and 5 bases at J, with 8 bases in the middle. The V gene's germline CDR1 is SQVTM and CDR2 ANQGSEA. CDR3 length: 10 amino acids.